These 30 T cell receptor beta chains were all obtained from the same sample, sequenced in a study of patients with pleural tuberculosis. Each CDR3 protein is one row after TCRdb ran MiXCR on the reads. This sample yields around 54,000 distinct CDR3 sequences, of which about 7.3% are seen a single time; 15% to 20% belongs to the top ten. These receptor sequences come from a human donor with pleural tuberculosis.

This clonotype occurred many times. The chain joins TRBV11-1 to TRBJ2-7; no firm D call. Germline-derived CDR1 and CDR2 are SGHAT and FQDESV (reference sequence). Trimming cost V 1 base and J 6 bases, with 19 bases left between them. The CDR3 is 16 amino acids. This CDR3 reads CASSLVGPSGPSEQYV. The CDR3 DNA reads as TGTGCCAGCAGCTTAGTCGGCCCCTCCGGGCCCAGCGAGCAGTACGTC.

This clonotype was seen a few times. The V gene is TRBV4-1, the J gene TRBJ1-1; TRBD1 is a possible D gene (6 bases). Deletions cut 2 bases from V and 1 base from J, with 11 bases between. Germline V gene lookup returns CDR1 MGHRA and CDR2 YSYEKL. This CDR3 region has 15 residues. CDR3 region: CASSQPTGRNTEAFF. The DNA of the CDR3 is TGCGCCAGCAGCCAACCAACAGGGAGGAACACTGAAGCTTTCTTT.

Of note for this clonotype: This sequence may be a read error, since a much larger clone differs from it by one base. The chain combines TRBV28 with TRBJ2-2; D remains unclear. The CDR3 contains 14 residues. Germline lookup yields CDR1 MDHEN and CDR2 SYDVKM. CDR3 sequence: CASSFDGNTRELFF. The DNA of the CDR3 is TGTGCCAGCAGTTTTGATGGAAACACCAGGGAGCTGTTTTTT.

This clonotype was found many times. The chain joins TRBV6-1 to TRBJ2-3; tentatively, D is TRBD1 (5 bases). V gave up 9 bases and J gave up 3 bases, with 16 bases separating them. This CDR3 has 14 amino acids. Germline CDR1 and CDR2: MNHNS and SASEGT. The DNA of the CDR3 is TGTGCCAGTATTCCCAGGGTGGAAACAGATACGCAGTATTTT. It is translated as CASIPRVETDTQYF.

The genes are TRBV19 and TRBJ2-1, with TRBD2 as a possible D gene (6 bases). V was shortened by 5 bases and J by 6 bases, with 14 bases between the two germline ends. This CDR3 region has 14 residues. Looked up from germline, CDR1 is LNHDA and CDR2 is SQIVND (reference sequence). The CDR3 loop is CASSSAGFFNEQFF. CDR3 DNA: TGTGCCAGTAGTTCTGCGGGATTTTTCAATGAGCAGTTCTTC.

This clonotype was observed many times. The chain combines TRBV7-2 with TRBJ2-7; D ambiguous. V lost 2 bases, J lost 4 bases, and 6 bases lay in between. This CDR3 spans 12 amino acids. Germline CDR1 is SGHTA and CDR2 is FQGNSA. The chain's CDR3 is CASSLPFYEQYV. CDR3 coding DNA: TGTGCCAGCAGCTTACCGTTTTACGAGCAGTACGTC.

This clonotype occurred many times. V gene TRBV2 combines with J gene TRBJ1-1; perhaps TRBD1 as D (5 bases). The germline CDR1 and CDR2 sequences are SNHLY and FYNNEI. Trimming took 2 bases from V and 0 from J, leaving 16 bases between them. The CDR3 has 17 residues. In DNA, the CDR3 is TGTGCCAGCAGTGAACACAAGGGGACTGGCATGAACACTGAAGCTTTCTTT. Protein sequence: CASSEHKGTGMNTEAFF.

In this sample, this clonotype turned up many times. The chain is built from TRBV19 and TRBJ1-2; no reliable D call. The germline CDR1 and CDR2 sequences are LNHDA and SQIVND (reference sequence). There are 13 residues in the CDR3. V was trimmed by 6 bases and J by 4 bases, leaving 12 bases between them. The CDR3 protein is CASSPAPLYGYTF. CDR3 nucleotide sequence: TGTGCCAGTAGCCCAGCACCCCTCTATGGCTACACCTTC.

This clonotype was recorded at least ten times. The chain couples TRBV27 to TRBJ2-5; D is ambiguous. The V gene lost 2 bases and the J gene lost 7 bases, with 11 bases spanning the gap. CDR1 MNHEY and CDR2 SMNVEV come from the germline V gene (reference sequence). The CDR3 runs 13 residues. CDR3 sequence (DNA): TGTGCCAGCAGTTTAATACCGCACGGGACCCAGTACTTC. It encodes CASSLIPHGTQYF.

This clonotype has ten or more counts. As DNA, the CDR3 is TGCGCCAGCAGCCAAGACATGATCGCTGAAGCTTTCTTT. Translated: CASSQDMIAEAFF. The V gene is TRBV4-3, the J gene TRBJ1-1, with D unclear. Trimming pared 0 bases from V and 6 bases from J, leaving 8 bases between. This CDR3 has 13 amino acids. In germline, CDR1 is LGHNA, CDR2 YSLEER.

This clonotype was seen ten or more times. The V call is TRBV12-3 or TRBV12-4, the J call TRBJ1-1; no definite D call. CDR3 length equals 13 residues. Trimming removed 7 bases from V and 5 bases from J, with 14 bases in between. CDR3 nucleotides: TGTGCCAGCATCGACCTGGGAGGGACTGAAGCTTTCTTT. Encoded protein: CASIDLGGTEAFF.

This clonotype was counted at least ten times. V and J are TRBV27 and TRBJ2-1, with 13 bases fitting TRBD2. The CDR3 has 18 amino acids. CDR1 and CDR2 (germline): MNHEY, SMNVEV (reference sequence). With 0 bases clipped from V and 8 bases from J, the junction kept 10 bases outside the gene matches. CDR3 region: CASSLSPRTSGSSHEQFF. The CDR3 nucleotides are TGTGCCAGCAGTTTATCACCCCGGACTAGCGGGAGTTCCCATGAGCAGTTCTTC.

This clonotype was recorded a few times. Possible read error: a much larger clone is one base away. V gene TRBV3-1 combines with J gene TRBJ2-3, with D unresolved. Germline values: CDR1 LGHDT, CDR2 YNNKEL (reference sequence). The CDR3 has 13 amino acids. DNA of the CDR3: TGTGCCGGCAGCCGTCGGAGCACAGATACGCAGTATTTT. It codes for CAGSRRSTDTQYF.

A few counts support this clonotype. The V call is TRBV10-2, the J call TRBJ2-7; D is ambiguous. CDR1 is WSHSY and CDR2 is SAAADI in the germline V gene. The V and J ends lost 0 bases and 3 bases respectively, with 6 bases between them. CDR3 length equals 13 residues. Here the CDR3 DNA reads TGCGCCAGCAGTGAGTCGCACAGCTACGAGCAGTACGTC. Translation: CASSESHSYEQYV.

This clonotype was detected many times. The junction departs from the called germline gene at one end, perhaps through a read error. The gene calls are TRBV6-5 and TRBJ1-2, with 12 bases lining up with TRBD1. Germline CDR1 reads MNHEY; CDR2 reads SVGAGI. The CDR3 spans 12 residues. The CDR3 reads CASSSGDRGLSF. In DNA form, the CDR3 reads TGTGCCAGCAGTTCCGGGGACAGGGGGCTCTCCTTC.

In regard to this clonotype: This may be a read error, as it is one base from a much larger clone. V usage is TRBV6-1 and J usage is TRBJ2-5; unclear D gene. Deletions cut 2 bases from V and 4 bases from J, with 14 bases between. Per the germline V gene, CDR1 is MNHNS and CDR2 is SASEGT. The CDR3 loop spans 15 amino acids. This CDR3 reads CASSEMIGILETQYF. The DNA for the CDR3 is TGTGCCAGCAGTGAAATGATAGGCATCCTAGAGACCCAGTACTTC.

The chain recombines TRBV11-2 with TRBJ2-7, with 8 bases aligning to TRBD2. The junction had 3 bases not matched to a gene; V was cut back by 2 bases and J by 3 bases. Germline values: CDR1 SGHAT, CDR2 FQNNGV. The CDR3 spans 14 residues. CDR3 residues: CASSLFGRGYEQYV. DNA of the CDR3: TGTGCCAGCAGCTTATTCGGGAGGGGCTACGAGCAGTACGTC.

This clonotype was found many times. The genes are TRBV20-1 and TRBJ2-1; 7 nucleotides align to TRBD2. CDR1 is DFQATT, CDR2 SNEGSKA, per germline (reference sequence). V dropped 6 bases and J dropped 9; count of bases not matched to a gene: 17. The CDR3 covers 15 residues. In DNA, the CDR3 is TGCAGTGCGGTTTCGGGGAGGGTCTTTACAAGTGAGCAGTTCTTC. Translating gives CSAVSGRVFTSEQFF.

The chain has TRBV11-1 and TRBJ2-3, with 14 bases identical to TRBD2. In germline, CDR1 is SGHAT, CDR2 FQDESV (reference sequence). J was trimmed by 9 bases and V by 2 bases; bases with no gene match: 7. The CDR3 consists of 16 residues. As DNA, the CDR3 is TGTGCCAGCAGCTTACAGGGACTAGCGGGAGTTGTAACGCAGTATTTT. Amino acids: CASSLQGLAGVVTQYF.

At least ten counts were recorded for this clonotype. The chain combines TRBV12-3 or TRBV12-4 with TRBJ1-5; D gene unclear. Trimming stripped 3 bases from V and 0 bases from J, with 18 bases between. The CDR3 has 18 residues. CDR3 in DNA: TGTGCCAGCAGTTTCATCCCAGGACGGAGTTTTAGCAATCAGCCCCAGCATTTT. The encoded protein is CASSFIPGRSFSNQPQHF.

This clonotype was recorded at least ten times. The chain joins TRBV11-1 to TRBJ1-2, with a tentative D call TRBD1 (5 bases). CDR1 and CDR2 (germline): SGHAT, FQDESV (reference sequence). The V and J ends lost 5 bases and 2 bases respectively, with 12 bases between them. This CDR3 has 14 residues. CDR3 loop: CASSAWDENYGYTF. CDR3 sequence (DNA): TGTGCCAGCAGCGCCTGGGACGAGAACTATGGCTACACCTTC.

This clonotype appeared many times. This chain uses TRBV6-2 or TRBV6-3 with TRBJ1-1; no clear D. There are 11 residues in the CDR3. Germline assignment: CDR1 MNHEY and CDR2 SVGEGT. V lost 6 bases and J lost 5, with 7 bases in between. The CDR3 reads CASSSYTEAFF. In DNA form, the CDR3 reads TGTGCCAGCAGCTCGTATACTGAAGCTTTCTTT.

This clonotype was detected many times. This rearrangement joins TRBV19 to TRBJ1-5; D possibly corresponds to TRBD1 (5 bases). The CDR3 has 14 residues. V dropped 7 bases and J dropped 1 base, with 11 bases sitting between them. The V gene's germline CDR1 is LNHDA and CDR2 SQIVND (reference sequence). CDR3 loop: CASTVRGSNQPQHF. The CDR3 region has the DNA TGTGCCAGTACTGTTCGGGGGAGCAATCAGCCCCAGCATTTT. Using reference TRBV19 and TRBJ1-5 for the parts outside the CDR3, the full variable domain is DGGITQSPKYLFRKEGQNVTLSCEQNLNHDAMYWYRQDPGQGLRLIYYSQIVNDFQKGDIAEGYSVSREKKESFPLTVTSAQKNPTAFYLCASTVRGSNQPQHFGDGTRLSIL.

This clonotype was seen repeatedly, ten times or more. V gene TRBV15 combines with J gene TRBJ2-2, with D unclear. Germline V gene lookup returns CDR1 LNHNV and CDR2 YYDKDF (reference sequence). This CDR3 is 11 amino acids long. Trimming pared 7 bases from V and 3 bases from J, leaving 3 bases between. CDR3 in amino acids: CATTDTGELFF. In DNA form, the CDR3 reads TGTGCCACCACTGACACCGGGGAGCTGTTTTTT. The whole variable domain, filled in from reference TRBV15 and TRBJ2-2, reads DAMVIQNPRYQVTQFGKPVTLSCSQTLNHNVMYWYQQKSSQAPKLLFHYYDKDFNNEADTPDNFQSRRPNTSFCFLDIRSPGLGDTAMYLCATTDTGELFFGEGSRLTVL.

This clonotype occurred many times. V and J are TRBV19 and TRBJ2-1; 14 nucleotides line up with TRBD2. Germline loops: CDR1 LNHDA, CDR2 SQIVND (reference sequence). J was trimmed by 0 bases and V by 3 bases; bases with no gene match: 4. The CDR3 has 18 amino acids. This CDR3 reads CASSIWTSGRSSYNEQFF. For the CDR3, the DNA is TGTGCCAGTAGTATTTGGACTAGCGGGAGGTCCTCCTACAATGAGCAGTTCTTC.

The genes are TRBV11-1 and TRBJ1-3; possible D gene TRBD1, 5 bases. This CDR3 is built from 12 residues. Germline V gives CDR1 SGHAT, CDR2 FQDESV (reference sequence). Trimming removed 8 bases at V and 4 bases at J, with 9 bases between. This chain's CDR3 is CASEGPGNTIYF. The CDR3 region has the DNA TGTGCCAGCGAGGGGCCCGGAAACACCATATATTTT.

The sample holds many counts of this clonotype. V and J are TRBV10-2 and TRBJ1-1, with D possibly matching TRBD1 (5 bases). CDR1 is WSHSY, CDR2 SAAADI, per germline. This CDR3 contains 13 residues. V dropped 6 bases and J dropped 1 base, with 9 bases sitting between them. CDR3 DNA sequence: TGCGCCAGCAGCAGAGGACAGAACACTGAAGCTTTCTTT. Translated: CASSRGQNTEAFF.

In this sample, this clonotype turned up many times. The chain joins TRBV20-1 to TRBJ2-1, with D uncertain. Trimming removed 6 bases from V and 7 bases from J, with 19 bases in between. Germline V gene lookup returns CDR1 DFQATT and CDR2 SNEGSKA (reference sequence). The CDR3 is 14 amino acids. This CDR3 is CSATDPGGVNEQFF. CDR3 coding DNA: TGCAGTGCCACAGATCCGGGTGGAGTTAATGAGCAGTTCTTC.

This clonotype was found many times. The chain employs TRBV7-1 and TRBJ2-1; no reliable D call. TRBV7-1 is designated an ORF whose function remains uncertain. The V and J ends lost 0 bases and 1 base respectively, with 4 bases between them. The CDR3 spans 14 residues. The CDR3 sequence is CASSSAGSYNEQFF. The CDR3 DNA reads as TGTGCCAGCAGCTCAGCAGGGTCCTACAATGAGCAGTTCTTC.

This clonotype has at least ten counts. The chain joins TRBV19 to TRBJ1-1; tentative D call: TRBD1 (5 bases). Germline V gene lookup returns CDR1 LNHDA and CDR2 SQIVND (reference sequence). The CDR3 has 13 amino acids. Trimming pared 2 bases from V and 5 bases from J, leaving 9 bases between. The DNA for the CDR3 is TGTGCCAGTAGTATACTTCAGGGAACTGAAGCTTTCTTT. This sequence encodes CASSILQGTEAFF. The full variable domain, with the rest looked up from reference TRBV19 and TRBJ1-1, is DGGITQSPKYLFRKEGQNVTLSCEQNLNHDAMYWYRQDPGQGLRLIYYSQIVNDFQKGDIAEGYSVSREKKESFPLTVTSAQKNPTAFYLCASSILQGTEAFFGQGTRLTVV.